A selection of T cell receptor beta chains follows, all from one sample in a study of vaccination and CD4 T cells after COVID-19. MiXCR, run by TCRdb on the PCR reads, gives a single entry per CDR3 protein. The table includes more than 4,500 distinct CDR3 sequences, approximately 42% detected once. Antigens for these TCRs are unknown. Sequencing was carried out using CD4+ T cells from blood, cultured in vitro. All receptors derive from a human donor in good health. Each CDR3 is given with its conserved first and last residue. A D gene is named only where the DNA matches it firmly. For some rows the clone size is stated as once, few or many, or as a class when expanded; others skip it.

V gene: TRBV7-2; D gene: TRBD1; J gene: TRBJ2-3; clone size: -; CDR3 protein: CASSLWGVWTGAEDTQYF; CDR3 DNA: TGTGCCAGCAGCTTATGGGGTGTGTGGACAGGGGCGGAAGATACGCAGTATTTT
V gene: TRBV6-1; D gene: -; J gene: TRBJ2-7; clone size: few; CDR3 protein: CASSDFQGKVGEQYF; CDR3 DNA: TGTGCCAGCAGCGATTTTCAGGGGAAGGTTGGCGAGCAGTACTTC
V gene: TRBV19; D gene: -; J gene: TRBJ1-5; clone size: -; CDR3 protein: CASSGSRGTQPQHF; CDR3 DNA: TGTGCCAGTAGTGGATCCAGGGGAACTCAGCCCCAGCATTTT
V gene: TRBV19; D gene: TRBD1; J gene: TRBJ1-2; clone size: -; CDR3 protein: CASSLRQGSGGYTF; CDR3 DNA: TGTGCCAGTAGTCTAAGACAGGGATCGGGTGGCTACACCTTC
V gene: TRBV7-2; D gene: -; J gene: TRBJ2-3; clone size: -; CDR3 protein: CASSRTTDTQYF; CDR3 DNA: TGTGCCAGCAGCCGAACCACAGATACGCAGTATTTT
V gene: TRBV7-2; D gene: -; J gene: TRBJ2-7; clone size: -; CDR3 protein: CASSLGRANRFTYEQYF; CDR3 DNA: TGTGCCAGCAGCTTAGGCCGGGCTAACAGATTTACCTACGAGCAGTACTTC
V gene: TRBV28; D gene: -; J gene: TRBJ1-5; clone size: -; CDR3 protein: CASSAQSIQPQHF; CDR3 DNA: TGTGCCAGCAGTGCTCAATCCATTCAGCCCCAGCATTTT
V gene: TRBV14; D gene: -; J gene: TRBJ2-7; clone size: few; CDR3 protein: CASSQAPGRRGDQYF; CDR3 DNA: TGTGCCAGCAGCCAAGCCCCAGGACGTCGGGGTGACCAGTACTTC
V gene: TRBV6-5; D gene: TRBD2; J gene: TRBJ2-7; clone size: -; CDR3 protein: CASSYGAASGSIPYEQYF; CDR3 DNA: TGTGCCAGCAGTTACGGGGCGGCTAGCGGGAGCATCCCCTACGAGCAGTACTTC
V gene: TRBV5-1; D gene: -; J gene: TRBJ1-1; clone size: -; CDR3 protein: CASSLGGTGGTEAFF; CDR3 DNA: TGCGCCAGCAGCTTGGGGGGAACAGGAGGGACTGAAGCTTTCTTT
V gene: TRBV19; D gene: -; J gene: TRBJ2-5; clone size: -; CDR3 protein: CASSIRGETQYF; CDR3 DNA: TGTGCCAGTAGTATTCGTGGGGAGACCCAGTACTTC
V gene: TRBV18; D gene: TRBD1; J gene: TRBJ1-1; clone size: -; CDR3 protein: CASSPLDRGRVNTEAFF; CDR3 DNA: TGTGCCAGCTCACCACTGGACAGGGGTCGCGTGAACACTGAAGCTTTCTTT
V gene: TRBV20-1; D gene: -; J gene: TRBJ2-1; clone size: -; CDR3 protein: CSARVVAGPYNEQFF; CDR3 DNA: TGCAGTGCTAGAGTCGTGGCCGGCCCCTACAATGAGCAGTTCTTC
V gene: TRBV19; D gene: -; J gene: TRBJ2-3; clone size: -; CDR3 protein: CASKLRQTTNTQYF; CDR3 DNA: TGTGCCAGTAAGCTTCGGCAAACGACAAATACGCAGTATTTT
V gene: TRBV7-7; D gene: -; J gene: TRBJ2-2; clone size: -; CDR3 protein: CASSSLGNTGELFF; CDR3 DNA: TGTGCCAGCAGCTCCTTGGGTAACACCGGGGAGCTGTTTTTT
V gene: TRBV7-9; D gene: TRBD1; J gene: TRBJ1-2; clone size: -; CDR3 protein: CASSEPVPGQKNYGYTF; CDR3 DNA: TGTGCCAGCAGCGAACCAGTCCCGGGACAGAAAAACTATGGCTACACCTTC
V gene: TRBV6-5; D gene: -; J gene: TRBJ1-2; clone size: -; CDR3 protein: CASSYLDSLTGNYGYTF; CDR3 DNA: TGTGCCAGCAGTTACCTCGACTCCCTTACAGGGAACTATGGCTACACCTTC
V gene: TRBV2; D gene: -; J gene: TRBJ2-3; clone size: -; CDR3 protein: CASNTDSTDTQYF; CDR3 DNA: TGTGCCAGCAACACCGATAGCACAGATACGCAGTATTTT
V gene: TRBV20-1; D gene: -; J gene: TRBJ2-6; clone size: -; CDR3 protein: CSARFYGGSGANVLTF; CDR3 DNA: TGCAGTGCTAGATTTTACGGTGGATCTGGGGCCAACGTCCTGACTTTC
V gene: TRBV6-1; D gene: -; J gene: TRBJ2-2; clone size: -; CDR3 protein: CASSGGWVDTGELFF; CDR3 DNA: TGTGCCAGCAGTGGGGGCTGGGTGGACACCGGGGAGCTGTTTTTT